This T cell receptor beta chain was identified in a study of blood T cell repertoires in COVID-19. Authors' methods: Reference gene primers were amplified, and this amplification served to estimate nucleated cell counts. Generated by immunoSEQ multiplex PCR, the TCRdb table keeps only in-frame clones and is missing some. V and J calls and clone size follow that table, whereas D and trimming were derived from the DNA. The table records 400,000 to 450,000 clones, about 92% of them present only once. The CDR3 consists of 13 residues. The V end lost 4 bases, the J end lost 6 bases, and 12 bases lay between the germline ends. Germline loops: CDR1 SGHVS, CDR2 FQNEAQ. Enrollees, about 18 to 90 years old, lived in 24 US areas. Participant-reported clinical history was the basis for cohort assignment.

The rearrangement joins TRBV7-8 to TRBJ1-1, with D maybe TRBD1 (6 bases). Sequencing was performed on PBMCs or T cells enriched from blood (not recorded which). The TCR comes from a man aged 18 to 35 who had recovered from COVID-19. The CDR3 here is CASSSTGSPEAFF. In DNA form, the CDR3 reads TGTGCCAGCAGCTCCACAGGGTCGCCTGAAGCTTTCTTT.